The source of this TCR beta chain is a study of T cell repertoires in cytomegalovirus infection. About the study: Matching HLA type, along with CMV infection, was indicated by public TCR beta signatures.

TCRdb passed the reads through MiXCR, listing each CDR3 protein once. The sample holds 200,000 to 300,000 distinct CDR3 sequences, roughly 9% seen once. This clonotype was found many times. Its antigen is currently unknown. Broader study findings: The cumulative frequency of public TCR beta families distinguished individuals who carried CMV together with the relevant HLA. Dominant in the ex vivo response were TCR beta clonotypes restricted by HLA-C and specific for CMV.

Sequencing input: PBMCs. The source is a human donor in good health (CMV status not recorded). Some clones in this sample may be carry-over from other donors' samples.

CDR3 DNA sequence: TGCGCCAGCAGCTTGGTGGGATTACTGAACACTGAAGCTTTCTTT. It codes for CASSLVGLLNTEAFF. The J gene is TRBJ1-1, the V gene TRBV5-1; no definite D call. The CDR3 extends over 15 amino acids. V was pared by 0 bases and J by 0 bases, with 9 bases between. CDR1 is SGHRS and CDR2 is YFSETQ in the germline V gene.